The entry below describes one TCR beta chain. Its target is not known. Looked up from germline, CDR1 is LNHDA and CDR2 is SQIVND (reference sequence). The CDR3 has 13 residues. The sample belongs to a study of monozygotic twins with inflammatory bowel disease. Study-wide results and caveats: Findings did not support one strong IBD-associated signal or clonotype.

No DNA is given; TCRdb re-called the 5' RACE reads and lists each CDR3 protein once. The listing contains 150,000 or so distinct CDR3 sequences. This sequence originates from a human donor with ulcerative colitis or Crohn's disease, or a healthy co-twin of an affected twin (not recorded which). Sequenced sample: blood. The V and J genes are TRBV19 and TRBJ1-1. CDR3 residues: CASSIGVDTEAFF.